This TCR beta chain was sequenced for a study of T cell repertoires in ileal Crohn's disease. Germline-derived CDR1 and CDR2 are ENHRY and SYGVKD. The CDR3 loop spans 16 amino acids. V shed 0 bases and J shed 0 bases, with 6 bases lying between them. Study conclusions and caveats: Compared with CD4 T cells, sorted CD8 cells carried more expanded clones. All patients with clonality above 26.8% had endoscopic recurrence.

TCRdb's copy holds only in-frame clones and misses some; the assay was immunoSEQ multiplex PCR. The sample yields some 8,200 clones, roughly 95% seen once. Remarks on this clone: Its matching antigen is unknown.

The V and J genes are TRBV10-3 and TRBJ2-6; D possibly corresponds to TRBD2 (6 bases). The sample taken for sequencing was ileal tissue. The clonotype originates from an adult with Crohn's disease. CDR3 bases: TGTGCCATCAGTGAGTCGGGGGGCTCTGGGGCCAACGTCCTGACTTTC. This translates into CAISESGGSGANVLTF.